The 12 T cell receptor beta chains below come from one sample, sequenced in a study of neurological immune-mediated disorders (dated by TCRdb to between 2018 and 2021). The library came from 5' RACE. The instrument was an Illumina HiSeq 2500. The public reads were quality trimmed at Q25 with fastp and then assembled into clones with MiXCR by TCRdb, keeping productive beta chains. Records with the same CDR3 protein are collapsed into one entry carrying the most frequent genes and DNA. This sample holds 35,000 to 40,000 distinct CDR3 sequences; approximately 10% were observed only once. The leading ten clones occupy less than 5% of the sample. The material sequenced was CD4+ T cells from blood. The receptors come from a woman in her thirties with HTLV-1-associated myelopathy (HAM/TSP).

This clonotype was recorded at least ten times. The chain combines TRBV7-8 with TRBJ2-1; 15 bases match TRBD2. The CDR3 runs 17 residues. Germline CDR1 reads SGHVS; CDR2 reads FQNEAQ. Losses at the gene ends were 5 bases for V and 7 bases for J; bases not matched to a gene: 9. The CDR3 DNA reads as TGTGCCAGCAGCCCGTGGACTAGCGGGGGGGCTGCAAATGAGCAGTTCTTC. Residues: CASSPWTSGGAANEQFF.

This clonotype has at least ten counts. CDR3 protein: CSARDSGPSGGADTQYF. The CDR3 DNA sequence: TGCAGTGCTAGAGATTCCGGGCCTAGCGGGGGGGCAGATACGCAGTATTTT. The V gene is TRBV20-1, the J gene TRBJ2-3, with 12 bases lining up with TRBD2. V shed 0 bases and J 4 bases; nucleotides not matched to a gene: 8. The CDR3 loop spans 17 amino acids. Germline loops: CDR1 DFQATT, CDR2 SNEGSKA (reference sequence).

This clonotype showed up many times. This chain uses TRBV12-3 or TRBV12-4 with TRBJ1-5; D remains unclear. The germline V and J ends were trimmed by 2 bases and 4 bases, with 6 bases remaining between them. The length of the CDR3 is 13 residues. The CDR3 is CASSLLRNQPQHF. The CDR3 bases are TGTGCCAGCAGTTTATTGAGGAATCAGCCCCAGCATTTT.

This clonotype was recorded at least ten times. J is TRBJ1-1 and V is TRBV5-1, with D perhaps matching TRBD1 (5 bases). This CDR3 contains 13 residues. Germline V gives CDR1 SGHRS, CDR2 YFSETQ. The ends were cut back, 7 bases at V and 0 bases at J, with 10 bases in the middle. The CDR3 nucleotides are TGCGCCAGCGCCAGACAGATGAACACTGAAGCTTTCTTT. It translates to CASARQMNTEAFF.

This clonotype was counted at least ten times. V is TRBV7-2 and J is TRBJ1-1; TRBD1 aligns across 9 bases. Trimming at V came to 6 bases and at J to 5 bases, leaving 10 bases not matched to a gene. The V gene's germline CDR1 is SGHTA and CDR2 FQGNSA. The CDR3 runs 15 residues. The CDR3 coding sequence is TGTGCCAGCAGGATCGGGACAGGGTTGGTTACTGAAGCTTTCTTT. Residues: CASRIGTGLVTEAFF.

This clonotype was counted ten times or more. J is TRBJ1-3 and V is TRBV5-1; 7 bases line up with TRBD1. The CDR3 has 15 residues. Germline-derived CDR1 and CDR2 are SGHRS and YFSETQ. Trimming cost V 3 bases and J 1 base; bases outside gene matches: 4. As DNA, the CDR3 is TGCGCCAGCAGCTCCTCAGGGGGATCTGGAAACACCATATATTTT. Translating gives CASSSSGGSGNTIYF.

This clonotype showed up many times. V gene TRBV30 combines with J gene TRBJ2-2; D is unclear. Per germline, CDR1 GTSNPN and CDR2 SVGIG (reference sequence). The CDR3 is 16 amino acids. Deletions cut 2 bases from V and 0 bases from J, with 13 bases between. The CDR3 sequence: CAWSSFHPSNTGELFF. The CDR3 nucleotides read TGTGCCTGGAGTTCCTTCCACCCTTCGAACACCGGGGAGCTGTTTTTT.

This clonotype was detected ten times or more. The chain employs TRBV6-4 and TRBJ1-1, with D unclear. V was cut by 1 base and J by 4 bases, with 7 bases left in between. The length of the CDR3 is 13 residues. Germline CDR1 and CDR2: MRHNA and SNTAGT. The CDR3 reads CASSDLPGTEAFF. The CDR3 nucleotides are TGTGCCAGCAGTGACTTACCTGGCACTGAAGCTTTCTTT.

This clonotype was counted ten times or more. V is TRBV5-1 and J is TRBJ1-2; D remains unclear. Trimming pared 0 bases from V and 2 bases from J, leaving 11 bases between. The germline V gene has CDR1 SGHRS and CDR2 YFSETQ. The CDR3 totals 15 residues. The CDR3 region has the DNA TGCGCCAGCAGCTTGGGAGTTCACGGAAACTATGGCTACACCTTC. Translating gives CASSLGVHGNYGYTF.

This clonotype qualifies as medium-sized. The chain uses TRBV15 and TRBJ2-1; D is tentatively TRBD1 or TRBD2 (5 bases each). The germline gives CDR1 LNHNV, CDR2 YYDKDF (reference sequence). This CDR3 comprises 14 residues. The V end lost 2 bases, the J end lost 7 bases, and 12 bases lay between the germline ends. The CDR3 sequence: CATSRYGASNEQFF. DNA for the CDR3: TGTGCCACCAGCAGATACGGGGCATCAAATGAGCAGTTCTTC.

This clonotype was counted at least ten times. The chain joins TRBV29-1 to TRBJ2-3; TRBD1 or TRBD2 may be the D gene (5 bases each). CDR3 length equals 14 residues. The V and J ends lost 6 bases and 1 base respectively, with 14 bases between them. The germline V gene encodes CDR1 SQVTM and CDR2 ANQGSEA. The CDR3: CSVMTVGGTDTQYF. The DNA for the CDR3 is TGCAGCGTAATGACAGTGGGGGGCACAGATACGCAGTATTTT.

A word on this clonotype: An end of the junction does not agree with germline; a read error may underlie this. The chain is built from TRBV11-2 and TRBJ2-1; D gene unclear. The CDR3 runs 16 residues. Germline values: CDR1 SGHAT, CDR2 FQNNGV. CDR3 residues: CASSPRGLASYNEKFF. In nucleotides, the CDR3 is TGTGCCAGCAGCCCGCGAGGTTTGGCATCCTACAATGAGAAGTTCTTC.